This T cell receptor beta chain appears in the sequencing data of a study of blood T cells in healthy people across ages. Each individual donor underwent a draw of roughly 10 milliliters of peripheral blood. Study results and limitations: Relative to aged donors, long-lived donors carried more naive CD4+ cells and displayed higher diversity. Observed TCR beta diversity showed a strong correlation with the percentage of naive T cells as measured by flow cytometry. Roughly linear age-related decline in beta diversity appeared, significant by age around 38.

With a J-beta primer mix and a sample-barcoded 5' primer, a second PCR ran about 7 to 11 cycles. MiXCR, applied by TCRdb to the 5' RACE reads, yields one record per CDR3 protein. This sample has about 670,000 distinct CDR3 sequences, with 52% found just once. Trimming at V came to 1 base and at J to 11 bases, leaving 12 bases not matched to a gene. Per germline, CDR1 SGHTA and CDR2 FQGNSA. The CDR3 length is 17 residues. With regard to this clonotype: What it binds is not known. A much larger clonotype is one base distant, so this may be a read error.

The rearrangement joins TRBV7-2 to TRBJ2-5; 14 bases agree with TRBD2. Material: blood. The origin of this receptor is a woman older than 75 in good health. The CDR3, as DNA: TGTGCCAGCAGCTTAGTGGGGACTAGCGGGAGCTACAATGAGCAGTACTTC. This translates into CASSLVGTSGSYNEQYF.